This T cell receptor beta chain was retrieved from a study of identifying expanded T cells in peripheral blood. V was pared by 2 bases and J by 6 bases, with 20 bases between. CDR1 is KGHSH, CDR2 LQKENI, per germline. This CDR3 has 16 amino acids. The assay was immunoSEQ multiplex PCR, and TCRdb's table has in-frame clones only and misses some. The table includes under 130,000 clones, approximately 90% detected once. Details on this clone: Antigen: not known.

Overall study findings and caveats: Differentially abundant clones: about 1.2 between replicates, 15 to 17 at around 14 days, less than 25 at four. Clone count variance between roughly two-week samples rose with total template count.

V is TRBV18 and J is TRBJ2-7; D unresolved. The sequenced sample consisted of blood. The receptor was derived from a person aged 18 to 70 in good health. DNA of the CDR3: TGTGCCAGCTCACCAGGCTCGGGCTTCGGTTATAGCGAGCAGTACTTC. Translated, it gives CASSPGSGFGYSEQYF.